The clone carrying this T cell receptor beta chain showed up just a few times. What it binds is unknown. The data are from a study of T cell repertoires in cytomegalovirus infection. Study-level background: An indication of both CMV infection and matching HLA type came from public TCR beta signatures.

Germline V gives CDR1 MNHNY, CDR2 SVGAGI (reference sequence). Trimming took off 6 bases at V and 0 bases at J, with 14 bases between the two ends. The CDR3 extends over 16 amino acids. TCRdb re-called the reads with MiXCR, one entry per CDR3 protein. The top ten clones hold 10% to 15% of a sample with around 900,000 distinct CDR3 sequences, 31% of them seen once. Findings and caveats of the study: Across the ex vivo response, the dominant clonotypes were HLA-C-restricted CMV-specific TCR beta clonotypes. Summed frequency of shared TCR beta families picked out CMV carriers who also had the relevant HLA.

The chain is built from TRBV6-6 and TRBJ1-4, with TRBD1 as a possible D gene (6 bases). This TCR was recovered from a human donor in good health (CMV status not recorded). Some clones in this sample may be carry-over from other donors' samples. The input for sequencing was cultured CD8+ T cells from PBMCs, taken from culture after CMV antigen stimulation. CDR3 in DNA: TGTGCCAGCAGAGCCACAGGGTATTCAACTAATGAAAAACTGTTTTTT. Translated, it gives CASRATGYSTNEKLFF.